These T cell receptor beta chains were read from a single sample in a study of tumor-infiltrating lymphocytes in primary liver carcinoma. From the multiplex PCR reads, TCRdb called clonotypes with MiXCR, one entry per CDR3 protein. The sample shows approximately 320,000 distinct CDR3 sequences, approximately 54% of them seen only once. Specimen: peripheral blood. The receptor set was obtained from a woman under 40 with primary liver carcinoma and hepatitis B virus infection. The CDR3 runs from the conserved cysteine through the conserved F or W. D genes are given only for firm matches. Clone size appears in some rows only: once, few, many, or a class for an expanded clone.

clone size	V gene	D gene	J gene	CDR3 protein	CDR3 DNA
.	TRBV30	.	TRBJ2-7	CAWSVRNEQYF	TGTGCCTGGAGCGTAAGGAACGAGCAGTACTTC
.	TRBV29-1	.	TRBJ1-1	CSGDSVETEAFF	TGCAGCGGTGACAGTGTTGAGACTGAGGCTTTCTTT
.	TRBV10-3	TRBD2	TRBJ2-1	CAISGTSGNDEQFF	TGTGCCATCAGTGGGACTAGCGGGAACGATGAGCAGTTCTTC
many	TRBV4-2	.	TRBJ2-1	CASSQSREQFF	TGTGCCAGCAGCCAGAGTCGCGAGCAGTTCTTC
.	TRBV5-6	TRBD2	TRBJ2-2	CASSLGTSGFTGELFF	TGTGCCAGCAGCTTGGGGACTAGCGGGTTCACCGGGGAGCTGTTTTTT
many	TRBV6-6	.	TRBJ1-1	CASSYVSSEAFF	TGTGCCAGCAGTTACGTTAGCTCTGAAGCTTTCTTT
few	TRBV12-3/TRBV12-4	.	TRBJ1-5	CASSFGVGGWNQPQHF	TGTGCCAGCAGTTTCGGTGTCGGGGGGTGGAATCAGCCCCAGCATTTT
.	TRBV7-3	.	TRBJ2-5	CASSTIPQETQYF	TGTGCCAGCAGCACCATACCCCAAGAGACCCAGTACTTC
few	TRBV12-3/TRBV12-4	TRBD2	TRBJ2-2	CANREYRSGRGFNTGELFF	TGTGCCAACAGAGAGTATCGCAGCGGGAGGGGGTTTAACACCGGGGAGCTGTTTTTT
.	TRBV12-3/TRBV12-4	TRBD1	TRBJ1-2	CANSLRTGVGYTF	TGTGCCAACAGTCTACGGACAGGGGTCGGCTACACCTTC
many	TRBV29-1	TRBD2	TRBJ2-7	CSVEGIGRPYEQYF	TGCAGCGTTGAAGGAATCGGGAGGCCCTACGAGCAGTACTTC
few	TRBV6-5	TRBD2	TRBJ2-2	CASSYWTSGVTGELFF	TGTGCCAGCAGTTACTGGACTAGCGGTGTCACCGGGGAGCTGTTTTTT
.	TRBV14	.	TRBJ2-1	CASSQRRGGRYNEQFF	TGTGCCAGCAGCCAACGTCGAGGCGGAAGATACAATGAGCAGTTCTTC
.	TRBV4-1	TRBD2	TRBJ2-5	CASGPAPLLAGEKEAQYF	TGCGCCAGCGGCCCTGCGCCACTACTAGCGGGAGAAAAAGAGGCCCAGTACTTC
.	TRBV28	.	TRBJ1-1	CASSVAGTANTEAFF	TGTGCCAGCAGTGTCGCCGGGACCGCGAACACTGAAGCTTTCTTT
.	TRBV11-2	TRBD2	TRBJ2-3	CASSYLAGALTDIQYF	TGTGCCAGCAGCTACCTAGCGGGAGCACTCACAGATATCCAGTATTTT
few	TRBV7-9	TRBD1	TRBJ1-2	CASSFRGQPYYGYTF	TGTGCCAGCAGCTTTCGGGGACAGCCATACTATGGCTACACCTTC
few	TRBV6-5	.	TRBJ2-7	CASSSAGPGQGAYEQYF	TGTGCCAGCTCCTCAGCGGGGCCTGGGCAGGGGGCTTACGAGCAGTACTTC
.	TRBV11-3	.	TRBJ2-3	CASSFTGSIDTQYF	TGTGCCAGCAGTTTCACGGGGAGCATAGATACGCAGTATTTT
once	TRBV6-2/TRBV6-3	.	TRBJ2-7	CANSYGSNEQYF	TGTGCCAACAGTTACGGGTCTAACGAGCAGTACTTC
few	TRBV6-5	.	TRBJ1-2	CASSYSYQGLHYGYTF	TGTGCCAGCAGTTACTCGTACCAGGGTTTGCACTATGGCTACACCTTC
many	TRBV4-3	.	TRBJ2-3	CASSQRGQDTQYF	TGCGCCAGCAGCCAACGGGGTCAAGATACGCAGTATTTT
.	TRBV11-2	.	TRBJ2-3	CACSLPPTDTQYF	TGTGCCTGCAGCTTGCCCCCCACAGATACACAGTATTTT
.	TRBV5-5	.	TRBJ2-6	CASRKDTGSGTNVLTF	TGTGCCAGCAGGAAGGACACAGGCTCTGGGACCAACGTCCTGACTTTC
few	TRBV5-5	TRBD2	TRBJ2-2	CASSIRLLAWNTGELFF	TGTGCCAGCAGCATAAGGCTACTAGCGTGGAACACCGGGGAGCTGTTTTTT
many	TRBV4-2	TRBD2	TRBJ2-3	CASSHKRGLATDTQYF	TGTGCCAGCAGTCACAAGCGGGGACTAGCGACAGATACGCAGTATTTT
.	TRBV7-2	.	TRBJ2-7	CASSSQGFEQYF	TGTGCCAGCAGCTCCCAGGGATTCGAGCAGTACTTC
.	TRBV14	.	TRBJ1-1	CTSSSREDTEAFF	TGTACCAGCAGCTCCAGGGAGGACACTGAAGCTTTCTTT
.	TRBV4-1	.	TRBJ1-2	CASRRGLPGNYGYTF	TGCGCCAGCAGGCGAGGCTTGCCAGGGAACTATGGCTACACCTTC
many	TRBV29-1	TRBD2	TRBJ2-5	CSATSGQETQYF	TGCAGCGCTACTAGCGGCCAAGAGACCCAGTACTTC
.	TRBV6-1	TRBD2	TRBJ2-3	CARLTSGSFGNTQYF	TGTGCCAGGCTGACTAGCGGCTCCTTCGGGAATACGCAGTATTTT
.	TRBV5-1	.	TRBJ2-3	CASSPRRGSTDTQYF	TGCGCCAGCAGCCCACGAAGGGGGAGCACAGATACGCAGTATTTT
.	TRBV11-2	.	TRBJ2-4	CASSLVERTDLAKNIQYF	TGTGCCAGCAGCTTAGTGGAAAGGACAGATTTAGCCAAAAACATTCAGTACTTC
many	TRBV4-1	.	TRBJ2-2	CASSLSHTGGELFF	TGCGCCAGCAGCCTGTCTCACACAGGGGGGGAGCTGTTTTTT
.	TRBV7-8	TRBD2	TRBJ2-7	CASSPGRTRASYEQYF	TGTGCCAGCAGTCCAGGTCGGACTAGGGCTTCCTACGAGCAGTACTTC
many	TRBV29-1	TRBD1	TRBJ2-5	CSVAQGAGETQYF	TGCAGCGTAGCACAGGGGGCCGGGGAGACCCAGTACTTC
few	TRBV4-2	.	TRBJ2-5	CASSQDWPSETQYF	TGTGCCAGCAGCCAAGATTGGCCCTCGGAGACCCAGTACTTC
.	TRBV30	TRBD2	TRBJ2-5	CVWKLAGVETQYF	TGTGTCTGGAAACTAGCGGGAGTAGAGACCCAGTACTTC
few	TRBV5-6	.	TRBJ2-7	CASSFLGPTSYEQYF	TGTGCCAGCAGCTTTCTGGGCCCAACGTCCTACGAGCAGTACTTC
many	TRBV11-1	.	TRBJ2-5	CASSLPTEGKETQYF	TGTGCCAGCAGCCTGCCGACAGAGGGCAAAGAGACCCAGTACTTC
few	TRBV7-8	.	TRBJ1-4	CASSLGDRREKLFF	TGTGCCAGCAGCTTAGGTGACAGGAGAGAAAAACTGTTTTTT
.	TRBV11-2	.	TRBJ2-3	CASSFAASTDTRYF	TGTGCCAGCAGCTTTGCGGCTAGCACAGATACGCGGTATTTT
.	TRBV10-3	.	TRBJ1-2	CAITGRANYGYTF	TGTGCCATCACGGGAAGGGCTAACTATGGCTACACCTTC
.	TRBV12-3/TRBV12-4	.	TRBJ2-6	CASSFKGVNVLTF	TGTGCCAGCAGTTTTAAGGGTGTCAACGTCCTGACTTTC
.	TRBV30	.	TRBJ2-3	CACQSRTTADTQYF	TGTGCCTGCCAGTCTCGGACAACTGCAGATACGCAGTATTTT
.	TRBV4-1	TRBD1	TRBJ2-6	CASSHDTGQAGTNVLTF	TGCGCCAGCAGCCACGACACCGGACAGGCTGGGACCAACGTCCTGACTTTC
many	TRBV12-3/TRBV12-4	.	TRBJ2-5	CASSRGRPVKVTQYF	TGTGCCAGCAGTCGGGGACGTCCGGTTAAAGTCACCCAGTACTTC
many	TRBV6-6	.	TRBJ2-3	CASSPRPGLGTDTQYF	TGTGCCAGCAGTCCCCGGCCGGGTCTGGGTACAGATACGCAGTATTTT
.	TRBV20-1	.	TRBJ1-5	CSVIDAHGRGPQHF	TGCAGTGTTATAGACGCACACGGAAGGGGGCCCCAGCATTTT
.	TRBV11-2	.	TRBJ2-7	CVSMGLAIPYKQYF	TGTGTCAGCATGGGATTAGCAATCCCCTACAAGCAGTACTTC
many	TRBV6-5	TRBD1	TRBJ1-2	CASTQGQGSGYTF	TGTGCCAGCACCCAGGGACAGGGGTCGGGCTACACCTTC
few	TRBV10-3	.	TRBJ2-5	CAISEVGTPQETQYF	TGTGCCATCAGTGAGGTCGGGACACCACAAGAGACCCAGTACTTC
.	TRBV29-1	.	TRBJ2-7	CSVPRGAGRGIEQYF	TGCAGCGTCCCAAGGGGGGCAGGGAGAGGCATTGAGCAGTACTTC
many	TRBV4-3	.	TRBJ2-1	CASSPGTNVLEQFF	TGCGCCAGCAGCCCTGGGACAAACGTTCTGGAGCAGTTCTTC